This TCR beta chain derives from a study of identical twins. General study results and limits: Abundant cord blood beta clonotypes carried fewer insertions; memory repertoires showed none. The study reached conclusions through statistical analysis that was cross-sectional, not following the same donors.

CDR1 and CDR2 from the germline V gene are MNHEY and SVGEGT. V lost 4 bases and J lost 0; bases outside the gene matches: 19. This CDR3 comprises 21 residues. This clonotype turned up a few times. Its antigen is as yet unknown. Template switching added a universal primer site; cDNA carried unique molecular identifiers. Each CDR3 protein is one row after TCRdb ran MiXCR on the 5' RACE reads. The sample carries 690,000 or so distinct CDR3 sequences, about 9.4% recorded once. The sample also formed part of further work on yellow fever vaccine responses in identical twins.

This clonotype originated in a woman aged 18-30 years in good health. This chain links TRBV6-2 or TRBV6-3 with TRBJ2-7, with TRBD1 matching 12 bases. Sequencing used PBMCs. CDR3 sequence: CASSSAGWPGQGAPGSYEQYF. DNA of the CDR3: TGTGCCAGCAGTTCGGCGGGTTGGCCGGGACAGGGGGCACCGGGCTCCTACGAGCAGTACTTC.